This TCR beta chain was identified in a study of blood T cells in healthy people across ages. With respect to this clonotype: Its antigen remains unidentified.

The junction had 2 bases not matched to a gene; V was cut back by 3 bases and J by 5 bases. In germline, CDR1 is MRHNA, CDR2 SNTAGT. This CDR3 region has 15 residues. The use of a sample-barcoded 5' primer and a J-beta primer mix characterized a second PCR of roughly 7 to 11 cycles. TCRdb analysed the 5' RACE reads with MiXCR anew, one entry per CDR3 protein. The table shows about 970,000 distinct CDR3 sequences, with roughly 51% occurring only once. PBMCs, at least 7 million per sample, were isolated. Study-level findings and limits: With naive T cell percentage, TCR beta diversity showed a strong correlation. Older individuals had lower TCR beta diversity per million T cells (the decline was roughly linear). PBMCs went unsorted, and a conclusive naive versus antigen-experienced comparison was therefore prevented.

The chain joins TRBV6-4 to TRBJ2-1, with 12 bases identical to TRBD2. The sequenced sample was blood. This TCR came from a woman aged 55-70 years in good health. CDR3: CASSETSGGNNEQFF. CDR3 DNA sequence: TGTGCCAGCAGTGAAACTAGCGGGGGGAACAATGAGCAGTTCTTC.